Each of the 2 T cell receptor beta chains below was sequenced from the same sample in a study of blood T cell repertoires in COVID-19. Produced via immunoSEQ multiplex PCR; TCRdb's table is partial and in-frame only. The sample shows 150,000 to 200,000 clones, 80% to 85% of them seen only once. Specimen: PBMCs or T cells enriched from blood (not recorded which). The receptors stem from a man in his 70s who had been exposed to COVID-19.

The chain joins TRBV4-3 to TRBJ2-3; 7 nucleotides agree with TRBD2. V was pared by 1 base and J by 3 bases, with 7 bases of the junction left unmatched. The germline V gene encodes CDR1 LGHNA and CDR2 YSLEER. CDR3 length: 16 amino acids. CDR3 DNA sequence: TGCGCCAGCAGCCAAGCCCTGGGAGCGGGGACAGATACGCAGTATTTT. This gives the protein CASSQALGAGTDTQYF.

The chain couples TRBV4-2 to TRBJ2-6, with a tentative D call TRBD2 (6 bases). CDR1 is LGHNA and CDR2 is YNFKEQ in the germline V gene. Trimming removed 6 bases at V and 1 base at J, with 19 bases between. The CDR3 loop spans 18 amino acids. The CDR3 nucleotides are TGTGCCAGCAGTCGAGAGGGACTCGGGCTTTCTGGGGCCAACGTCCTGACTTTC. Protein product: CASSREGLGLSGANVLTF.